The present T cell receptor beta chain was sequenced within a study of blood T cell repertoires in COVID-19. For the study at large: Sites across the United States, Italy and Spain contributed samples from acute and convalescent COVID-19. Sample material is recorded as cDNA or gDNA derived from T cells, B-cell-depleted T cells, or PBMCs.

The Seattle site enrolled patients during active infection and followed them longitudinally. In the original analysis: The authors estimated nucleated cell counts from reference gene primer amplification. Repertoires were generated with immunoSEQ multiplex PCR, while TCRdb's copy carries only in-frame clones and drops some. V, J and clone size were drawn from that table, and D and trimming were deduced from the DNA. The table includes 150,000 to 200,000 clones, around nine tenths detected once. V was trimmed by 2 bases and J by 4 bases, leaving 14 bases between them. CDR3 length: 14 residues. Germline V gene data show CDR1 as SQVTM and CDR2 as ANQGSEA.

The TCR originated in a woman in her 70s with COVID-19, enrolled during active disease. The sequencing input was peripheral blood. The chain combines TRBV29-1 with TRBJ1-1; weak D call: TRBD1 (5 bases). The DNA of the CDR3 is TGCAGCGTTGAATCCCAGGGTTGGGTCACTGAAGCTTTCTTT. As protein: CSVESQGWVTEAFF. Full variable domain (rest looked up from reference TRBV29-1 and TRBJ1-1): SAVISQKPSRDICQRGTSLTIQCQVDSQVTMMFWYRQQPGQSLTLIATANQGSEATYESGFVIDKFPISRPNLTFSTLTVSNMSPEDSSIYLCSVESQGWVTEAFFGQGTRLTVV.